The clone carrying this T cell receptor beta chain has more than one count but fewer than ten. Its antigen is as yet unknown. These data originate in a study of T cell responses to AZD1222 COVID-19 vaccine. The study's findings and limits: Dominant CD4 TCR responses targeted spike regions 160-218 and 743-854.

This table comes from immunoSEQ multiplex PCR, and its TCRdb copy is limited to in-frame clones, with some not included. The sample lists more than 95,000 clones; around 88% were seen once. The CDR3 loop spans 14 amino acids. Per germline, CDR1 LGHNA and CDR2 YNFKEQ. The ends were cut back, 1 base at V and 4 bases at J, with 8 bases in the middle. This TCR was sampled from an adult in good health. The chain is built from TRBV4-2 and TRBJ2-1; D not certain. This material consisted of peripheral blood, taken on day 0 of AZD1222 vaccination. Here the CDR3 reads CASSQGEGYNEQFF. For the CDR3, the DNA is TGTGCCAGCAGCCAAGGTGAAGGGTACAATGAGCAGTTCTTC.